The sequence of this TCR beta chain was determined in a study of blood T cell repertoires in COVID-19. Overall study context: COVID-19 samples from acute and convalescent phases originated in the United States, Italy and Spain. From T cells, B-cell-depleted T cells, or PBMCs came the material, which was cDNA or gDNA.

In its sample, this clone was seen once. This CDR3 comprises 15 residues. The ends were cut back, 4 bases at V and 7 bases at J, with 17 bases in the middle. Germline CDR1 reads LGHDT; CDR2 reads YNNKEL (reference sequence). Authors' data handling: Scientists estimated how many nucleated cells there were by amplifying reference gene primers. This table comes from immunoSEQ multiplex PCR, and its TCRdb copy is limited to in-frame clones, with some not included. Clone size and the V and J calls come from that table; the DNA yielded D and trimming. Of some 98,000 clones detected, approximately 82% appear once; the ten largest clones hold 8.5% to 12%.

The sequenced sample was peripheral blood. This TCR was recovered from a man between 65 and 85 years old with acute or convalescent COVID-19. The gene calls are TRBV3-1 (or the pseudogene TRBV3-2) and TRBJ1-5; a possible D gene is TRBD1 (6 bases). The CDR3 nucleotides read TGTGCCAGCAGCCCGATGTGGGGGGGCGAACAGCCCCAGCATTTT. Amino acid sequence: CASSPMWGGEQPQHF.